This is a list of T cell receptor beta chains from one sample in a study of Ad26.COV2.S vaccination and SARS-CoV-2 variants. Clones were sequenced by immunoSEQ multiplex PCR, and TCRdb holds only the in-frame ones, with some missing. The sample yields 350,000 to 400,000 clones, 75% to 90% seen once. Source: peripheral blood, taken in a trial of Ad26.COV2.S vaccine versus placebo. These receptors all stem from a person between 18 and 65 years old who received the Ad26.COV2.S COVID-19 vaccine or a placebo. Both conserved end residues are trimmed from each CDR3.

cdr3_aa: ASSPRQNYGYT; j_call: TRBJ1-2; v_call: TRBV11-2
cdr3_aa: ASSLGGGSETQY; j_call: TRBJ2-5; v_call: TRBV7-8
cdr3_aa: AWSPGSLGTEAF; j_call: TRBJ1-1; v_call: TRBV30
cdr3_aa: ASSRGDSGANVLT; j_call: TRBJ2-6; v_call: TRBV5-5
cdr3_aa: ASSPLGALNTGELF; j_call: TRBJ2-2; v_call: TRBV18
cdr3_aa: AIRVDRSYGYT; j_call: TRBJ1-2; v_call: TRBV10-3
cdr3_aa: ATSNTGGDYNEQF; j_call: TRBJ2-1; v_call: TRBV15
cdr3_aa: SVEGTWLTVLAKNIQY; j_call: TRBJ2-4; v_call: TRBV29-1
cdr3_aa: ASSVGSGHTDTQY; j_call: TRBJ2-3; v_call: TRBV9
cdr3_aa: ASIGSTEAF; j_call: TRBJ1-1; v_call: TRBV5-4
cdr3_aa: ASSQDPGTNEQF; j_call: TRBJ2-1; v_call: TRBV4-1
cdr3_aa: ASSLGSGNYGYT; j_call: TRBJ1-2; v_call: TRBV5-5
cdr3_aa: ASSLDGSGRVGADTQY; j_call: TRBJ2-3; v_call: TRBV5-4
cdr3_aa: ASSKKGDLHEQY; j_call: TRBJ2-7; v_call: TRBV11-3
cdr3_aa: ASSRAGIETHEQY; j_call: TRBJ2-7; v_call: TRBV3-1/TRBV3-2
cdr3_aa: ASSLVGIVGGNEQF; j_call: TRBJ2-1; v_call: TRBV28
cdr3_aa: ASSPSSGSTYNEQF; j_call: TRBJ2-1; v_call: TRBV28
cdr3_aa: ASSPGTGPYEQY; j_call: TRBJ2-7; v_call: TRBV7-2
cdr3_aa: ASSLRGRDTGELF; j_call: TRBJ2-2; v_call: TRBV11-3
cdr3_aa: ASNYQGRYGYT; j_call: TRBJ1-2; v_call: TRBV2
cdr3_aa: ASSRTGQGDTQY; j_call: TRBJ2-3; v_call: TRBV28
cdr3_aa: ASSQGVAAYNEQF; j_call: TRBJ2-1; v_call: TRBV3-1/TRBV3-2
cdr3_aa: AIVRKPGQGLETQY; j_call: TRBJ2-5; v_call: TRBV2
cdr3_aa: ASSKRLAGTGGRTDTQY; j_call: TRBJ2-3; v_call: TRBV19
cdr3_aa: ASSEGEGRTKETQY; j_call: TRBJ2-5; v_call: TRBV5-1
cdr3_aa: ASSLSYQGYEQY; j_call: TRBJ2-7; v_call: TRBV27
cdr3_aa: ASSLGGSAEAF; j_call: TRBJ1-1; v_call: TRBV28
cdr3_aa: ASSLEVPGQANFGTEAF; j_call: TRBJ1-1; v_call: TRBV5-1
cdr3_aa: ASTSLREGKSSGANVLT; j_call: TRBJ2-6; v_call: TRBV19
cdr3_aa: ASSLYGVANSGETQY; j_call: TRBJ2-5; v_call: TRBV5-4
cdr3_aa: ASKTSGNNEQF; j_call: TRBJ2-1; v_call: TRBV12-3/TRBV12-4
cdr3_aa: ATSDRDRGLETQY; j_call: TRBJ2-5; v_call: TRBV24-1
cdr3_aa: ASTARQGAPTNEKLF; j_call: TRBJ1-4; v_call: TRBV7-8
cdr3_aa: ASSKLRQGANMNTEAF; j_call: TRBJ1-1; v_call: TRBV21-1
cdr3_aa: ASSLRGGETQY; j_call: TRBJ2-5; v_call: TRBV5-4
cdr3_aa: ASTPGAGEYTQY; j_call: TRBJ2-3; v_call: TRBV6-5
cdr3_aa: ASSVAPVGRADTQY; j_call: TRBJ2-3; v_call: TRBV9
cdr3_aa: ASSSGQTNYGYT; j_call: TRBJ1-2; v_call: TRBV6-5
cdr3_aa: ASSQNQETQY; j_call: TRBJ2-5; v_call: TRBV7-9
cdr3_aa: AISEAGFGGTGELF; j_call: TRBJ2-2; v_call: TRBV10-3
cdr3_aa: ASSQDWTGGREKLF; j_call: TRBJ1-4; v_call: TRBV4-2
cdr3_aa: ASSPSRGLPSGANVLT; j_call: TRBJ2-6; v_call: TRBV7-2
cdr3_aa: AWSLTGMSYGYT; j_call: TRBJ1-2; v_call: TRBV30
cdr3_aa: ASISPSSVGTKDTEAF; j_call: TRBJ1-1; v_call: TRBV6-7
cdr3_aa: ASSSQTGSPYEQY; j_call: TRBJ2-7; v_call: TRBV7-9
cdr3_aa: ASSPQGGAGETQY; j_call: TRBJ2-5; v_call: TRBV11-2
cdr3_aa: ASSEFGLSLGPYNEQF; j_call: TRBJ2-1; v_call: TRBV6-4
cdr3_aa: ASSQVAGIYGYT; j_call: TRBJ1-2; v_call: TRBV3-1/TRBV3-2
cdr3_aa: ASSSGLAGYNEQF; j_call: TRBJ2-1; v_call: TRBV5-4
cdr3_aa: ASSRQQNTEAF; j_call: TRBJ1-1; v_call: TRBV4-1
cdr3_aa: ASSQDRDTEAF; j_call: TRBJ1-1; v_call: TRBV4-1
cdr3_aa: AISERGHPANYGYT; j_call: TRBJ1-2; v_call: TRBV10-3
cdr3_aa: SVDTSGFYNEQF; j_call: TRBJ2-1; v_call: TRBV29-1
cdr3_aa: ASRLAGEYNEQF; j_call: TRBJ2-1; v_call: TRBV5-1
cdr3_aa: ASGQQGLSNQPQH; j_call: TRBJ1-5; v_call: TRBV5-8
cdr3_aa: AISESGEETQY; j_call: TRBJ2-5; v_call: TRBV10-3
cdr3_aa: ASKNGGRASEAF; j_call: TRBJ1-1; v_call: TRBV28